These T cell receptor beta chains were read from a single sample in a study of shared clonotypes between healthy human individuals. Profiled with immunoSEQ multiplex PCR; TCRdb holds only in-frame clones, not every one. This table holds some 1,900,000 clones, about 95% found once. Sequencing input: naive CD8+ T cells sorted from blood. These receptors were taken from a man aged 18 to 35 in good health. Both conserved end residues are part of each CDR3. A D gene is named only where the DNA matches it firmly. The size field is filled for only some rows; it gives once, few, many or a size class.

V: TRBV7-8
D: TRBD1
J: TRBJ2-3
size: -
DNA: TGTGCCAGCAGCTCATCCGGGACAGGGTTAGAGAATACGCAGTATTTT
CDR3: CASSSSGTGLENTQYF

V: TRBV15
D: -
J: TRBJ2-7
size: -
DNA: TGTGCCACCAGGGGGTTGGGCAACGACGAGCAGTACTTC
CDR3: CATRGLGNDEQYF

V: TRBV2
D: -
J: TRBJ2-1
size: -
DNA: TGTGCCAGCAGTGAAGCGGGCAATGAGCAGTTCTTC
CDR3: CASSEAGNEQFF

V: TRBV9
D: TRBD2
J: TRBJ2-1
size: once
DNA: TGTGCCAGCAGCGTAGAACTAGCGGGGAACAATGAGCAGTTCTTC
CDR3: CASSVELAGNNEQFF

V: TRBV4-1
D: -
J: TRBJ1-1
size: -
DNA: TGCGCCAGCAGCCAGGGGGACGGCCTGAACACTGAAGCTTTCTTT
CDR3: CASSQGDGLNTEAFF

V: TRBV2
D: TRBD1
J: TRBJ2-7
size: -
DNA: TGTGCCACCGGAGTGGACAGGGCCTACGAGCAGTACTTC
CDR3: CATGVDRAYEQYF

V: TRBV7-9
D: -
J: TRBJ2-2
size: -
DNA: TGTGCCAGCAGCCCCTGGGCCTCCTCGGGCGGGGAGCTGTTTTTT
CDR3: CASSPWASSGGELFF

V: TRBV5-4
D: TRBD1
J: TRBJ1-2
size: -
DNA: TGTGCCAGCAGCACCGCCGGGACAGGTGGTGGCGGCTACACCTTC
CDR3: CASSTAGTGGGGYTF

V: TRBV5-4
D: TRBD1
J: TRBJ1-2
size: -
DNA: TGTGCCAGCAGCTCGGAGGGACAGCATAAGGTATATGGCTACACCTTC
CDR3: CASSSEGQHKVYGYTF

V: TRBV23-1
D: -
J: TRBJ1-5
size: -
DNA: TGCGCCAGCAAGATGAACAGTTCATATCAGCCCCAGCATTTT
CDR3: CASKMNSSYQPQHF

V: TRBV9
D: TRBD2
J: TRBJ2-2
size: -
DNA: TGTGCCAGCAGCGTACACACCCGACTAGCAGAGGGGACCGGGGAGCTGTTTTTT
CDR3: CASSVHTRLAEGTGELFF